Listed below are T cell receptor beta chains from one sample, sequenced in a study of T cell responses to AZD1222 COVID-19 vaccine. TCRdb's copy holds only in-frame clones and misses some; the assay was immunoSEQ multiplex PCR. The sample includes over 100,000 clones, about nine tenths seen only once; the top ten take 6.5% to 8.5%. Sequencing used peripheral blood, obtained on day 0 of AZD1222 vaccination. All receptors come from an adult in good health. The CDR3 runs from the conserved cysteine through the conserved F or W.

v_gene: TRBV5-6; len: 13; j_gene: TRBJ2-1; CDR3aa: CASSLVRVNEQFF
v_gene: TRBV2; len: 14; j_gene: TRBJ2-7; CDR3aa: CASSAGDPPYEQYF
v_gene: TRBV9; len: 12; j_gene: TRBJ2-7; CDR3aa: CASSPDGYEQYF
v_gene: TRBV18; len: 17; j_gene: TRBJ1-5; CDR3aa: CASSPRTGGSLNQPQHF
v_gene: TRBV5-4; len: 14; j_gene: TRBJ1-1; CDR3aa: CASSLGTGKPEAFF
v_gene: TRBV5-1; len: 16; j_gene: TRBJ2-2; CDR3aa: CASSLARGMDTGELFF
v_gene: TRBV27; len: 16; j_gene: TRBJ1-2; CDR3aa: CASSLGGGVRNYGYTF
v_gene: TRBV27; len: 16; j_gene: TRBJ2-1; CDR3aa: CASSFGGGSSYNEQFF
v_gene: TRBV5-8; len: 14; j_gene: TRBJ1-4; CDR3aa: CAGPRGATNEKLFF
v_gene: TRBV6-1; len: 15; j_gene: TRBJ2-3; CDR3aa: CASSESGGSTDTQYF
v_gene: TRBV7-2; len: 18; j_gene: TRBJ2-3; CDR3aa: CASSPGTSGGRSTDTQYF
v_gene: TRBV10-1; len: 15; j_gene: TRBJ2-2; CDR3aa: CASRGMGAVTGELFF
v_gene: TRBV4-1; len: 16; j_gene: TRBJ2-7; CDR3aa: CASSGPTGAASYEQYF
v_gene: TRBV9; len: 14; j_gene: TRBJ2-3; CDR3aa: CASSAAGETDTQYF
v_gene: TRBV9; len: 13; j_gene: TRBJ1-6; CDR3aa: CASSVIENSPLHF
v_gene: TRBV27; len: 14; j_gene: TRBJ1-5; CDR3aa: CASSLFGAGQPQHF
v_gene: TRBV7-2; len: 13; j_gene: TRBJ1-5; CDR3aa: CARTGNSNQPQHF